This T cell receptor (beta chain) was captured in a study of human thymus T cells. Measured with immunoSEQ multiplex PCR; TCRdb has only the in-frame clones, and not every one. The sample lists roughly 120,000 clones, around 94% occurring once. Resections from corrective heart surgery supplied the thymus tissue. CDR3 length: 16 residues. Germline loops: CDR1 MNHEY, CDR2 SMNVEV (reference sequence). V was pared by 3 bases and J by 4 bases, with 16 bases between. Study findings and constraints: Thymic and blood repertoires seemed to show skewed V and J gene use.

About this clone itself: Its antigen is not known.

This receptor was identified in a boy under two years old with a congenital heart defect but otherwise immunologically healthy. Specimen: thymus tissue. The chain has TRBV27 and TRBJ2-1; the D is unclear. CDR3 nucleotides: TGTGCCAGCAGTTTCACAGTCGGAAAGCAATACAATGAGCAGTTCTTC. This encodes CASSFTVGKQYNEQFF.